Shown below are 27 T cell receptor beta chains from a single sample sequenced in a study of cytomegalovirus exposure and HLA in healthy donors. The assay was immunoSEQ multiplex PCR, and TCRdb's table has in-frame clones only and misses some. The sample contains about 160,000 clones, about 96% of which appear only once. The sequencing input was PBMCs. Receptors originate from a young woman in good health and CMV-seronegative.

The V and J genes are TRBV5-1 and TRBJ2-2; 9 bases are shared with TRBD2. In germline, CDR1 is SGHRS, CDR2 YFSETQ. Trimming cost V 2 bases and J 0 bases; bases outside gene matches: 2. CDR3 size: 16 residues. The CDR3 region has the DNA TGCGCCAGCAGCTTTAGCGGGGGTGCGAACACCGGGGAGCTGTTTTTT. Residues: CASSFSGGANTGELFF.

The chain joins TRBV7-2 to TRBJ2-1; maybe TRBD1 (8 bases). Germline V gene data show CDR1 as SGHTA and CDR2 as FQGNSA. The CDR3 spans 17 residues. The germline V and J ends were trimmed by 4 bases and 2 bases, with 18 bases remaining between them. The CDR3 nucleotides are TGTGCCAGCAGCTCACCGAACAGGGGGGGGCCCTACAATGAGCAGTTCTTC. It is translated as CASSSPNRGGPYNEQFF. Variable domain in full (rest from reference TRBV7-2 and TRBJ2-1): GAGVSQSPSNKVTEKGKDVELRCDPISGHTALYWYRQSLGQGLEFLIYFQGNSAPDKSGLPSDRFSAERTGGSVSTLTIQRTQQEDSAVYLCASSSPNRGGPYNEQFFGPGTRLTVL.

The chain couples TRBV30 to TRBJ2-4, with D tentatively TRBD2 (5 bases). The CDR3 has 14 amino acids. Trimming cost V 3 bases and J 8 bases, with 17 bases left between them. Germline loops: CDR1 GTSNPN, CDR2 SVGIG (reference sequence). CDR3 bases: TGTGCCTGGAGGAGGACTGTCGGTAACGACATTCAGTACTTC. Its translation is CAWRRTVGNDIQYF. Supplemented by reference TRBV30 and TRBJ2-4, the full variable domain reads SQTIHQWPATLVQPVGSPLSLECTVEGTSNPNLYWYRQAAGRGLQLLFYSVGIGQISSEVPQNLSASRPQDRQFILSSKKLLLSDSGFYLCAWRRTVGNDIQYFGAGTRLSVL.

This rearrangement joins TRBV18 to TRBJ2-2; D may be TRBD1 (6 bases). The V end lost 1 base, the J end lost 6 bases, and 9 bases lay between the germline ends. Germline CDR1 and CDR2: KGHSH and LQKENI. This CDR3 contains 14 residues. CDR3 bases: TGTGCCAGCTCACCACTTACAGGGTCCGGGGAGCTGTTTTTT. It translates to CASSPLTGSGELFF.

The rearrangement joins TRBV6-6 to TRBJ2-7; TRBD2 might be the D (6 bases). The CDR3 length is 13 residues. CDR1 and CDR2 from the germline V gene are MNHNY and SVGAGI (reference sequence). Trimming left V 2 bases short and J 3 bases short, with 8 bases between. CDR3 DNA sequence: TGTGCCAGCAGTTACGGACTACTCTACGAGCAGTACTTC. Its translation: CASSYGLLYEQYF.

This clone was observed a handful of times. This chain connects TRBV6-5 to TRBJ1-6; 8 nucleotides match TRBD1. J gave up 4 bases and V 0 bases, and 2 bases lay outside the gene matches. Germline V gene data show CDR1 as MNHEY and CDR2 as SVGAGI. This CDR3 spans 16 amino acids. The DNA of the CDR3 is TGTGCCAGCAGTTACTCGAGGGACAGGTATAATTCACCCCTCCACTTT. Protein sequence: CASSYSRDRYNSPLHF.

The chain couples TRBV18 to TRBJ2-6, with TRBD1 matching 9 bases. This CDR3 region has 16 residues. Losses at the gene ends were 8 bases for V and 2 bases for J; bases not matched to a gene: 7. Germline V gene sequence: CDR1 KGHSH, CDR2 LQKENI. The CDR3 DNA is TGTGCCAGCAGAACAGGGGGCTCAGCTGGGGCCAACGTCCTGACTTTC. Its translation: CASRTGGSAGANVLTF.

This sequence joins TRBV6-6 and TRBJ1-1; D is perhaps TRBD1 (6 bases). CDR3 length equals 13 residues. Trimming took off 6 bases at V and 11 bases at J, with 19 bases between the two ends. CDR1 MNHNY and CDR2 SVGAGI come from the germline V gene (reference sequence). The CDR3 region is CASSPGGQGKAFF. For the CDR3, the DNA is TGTGCCAGCAGCCCCGGGGGGCAGGGGAAGGCTTTCTTT.

The chain joins TRBV30 to TRBJ1-3, with 7 nucleotides matching TRBD1. CDR3 size: 14 residues. The ends lost 0 bases at V and 4 bases at J; junction bases unmatched: 3. Germline lookup yields CDR1 GTSNPN and CDR2 SVGIG (reference sequence). This chain's CDR3 is CAWSVQGLGNTIYF. CDR3 nucleotide sequence: TGTGCCTGGAGTGTACAGGGGTTGGGAAACACCATATATTTT.

The chain recombines TRBV5-1 with TRBJ2-1, with 13 bases fitting TRBD2. Germline loops: CDR1 SGHRS, CDR2 YFSETQ. After removal of 5 bases from V and 8 bases from J, the junction contained 10 bases not matched to a gene. The length of the CDR3 is 16 residues. As DNA, the CDR3 is TGCGCCAGCAGTCGGACTAGCGGGGGAGTTAGAGATGAGCAGTTCTTC. This translates into CASSRTSGGVRDEQFF.

The V and J genes are TRBV10-1 and TRBJ1-5; D remains unclear. V dropped 6 bases and J dropped 4 bases, with 4 bases sitting between them. The germline V gene encodes CDR1 WNHNN and CDR2 SYGVQD (reference sequence). The CDR3 is 11 residues long. The CDR3, as DNA: TGCGCCAGCAGCCCTAATCAGCCCCAGCATTTT. Translation gives CASSPNQPQHF.

This chain links TRBV5-1 with TRBJ2-5; 7 bases fit TRBD1. V lost 1 base and J lost 1; bases outside the gene matches: 1. Germline CDR1 and CDR2: SGHRS and YFSETQ. CDR3 length equals 14 residues. The CDR3 nucleotides are TGCGCCAGCAGCTTGAGACAGGGCCAAGAGACCCAGTACTTC. Its protein is CASSLRQGQETQYF.

J is TRBJ2-7 and V is TRBV27; 8 bases agree with TRBD1. Germline CDR1 MNHEY, CDR2 SMNVEV (reference sequence). This CDR3 comprises 15 residues. The V gene end was trimmed by 4 bases and the J gene end by 2 bases; junction bases not matched to a gene: 7. CDR3 nucleotides: TGTGCCAGCAGTTCACGACAGGACAGGGCCTACGAGCAGTACTTC. Amino acid sequence: CASSSRQDRAYEQYF.

V usage is TRBV2 and J usage is TRBJ2-1; the match to TRBD2 covers 10 bases. V lost 6 bases, J lost 4 bases, and 9 bases stayed unmatched. This CDR3 spans 16 amino acids. From germline, CDR1 is SNHLY and CDR2 FYNNEI. DNA for the CDR3: TGTGCCAGCAGAGATAGCGGGGGGCGAATTTACAATGAGCAGTTCTTC. Translating it yields CASRDSGGRIYNEQFF.

The chain links TRBV27 to TRBJ2-3; maybe TRBD2 (6 bases). The CDR3 totals 15 residues. V dropped 2 bases and J dropped 3 bases, with 12 bases sitting between them. Germline V gene data show CDR1 as MNHEY and CDR2 as SMNVEV (reference sequence). The CDR3 here is CASSLGGSGTDTQYF. CDR3 DNA sequence: TGTGCCAGCAGTTTAGGAGGGTCAGGAACAGATACGCAGTATTTT.

V usage is TRBV2 and J usage is TRBJ1-1; weak D call: TRBD1 (6 bases). The V end lost 1 base, the J end lost 4 bases, and 7 bases lay between the germline ends. The CDR3 totals 13 residues. In germline, CDR1 is SNHLY, CDR2 FYNNEI. The CDR3 protein is CASSEDRATEAFF. The CDR3 coding sequence is TGTGCCAGCAGTGAAGACAGGGCCACTGAAGCTTTCTTT.

The CDR3 DNA reads TGTGCCAGCAGTGAAGCGCGCTTACAAGCTTTCTTT. Translating it yields CASSEARLQAFF. This rearrangement joins TRBV6-1 to TRBJ1-1; D ambiguous. Germline-derived CDR1 and CDR2 are MNHNS and SASEGT. V lost 0 bases, J lost 9 bases, and 8 bases lay in between. This CDR3 is 12 amino acids long.

The chain combines TRBV29-1 with TRBJ2-5; weak D call: TRBD1 (5 bases). Germline V gene sequence: CDR1 SQVTM, CDR2 ANQGSEA. The CDR3 loop spans 11 amino acids. Trimming removed 3 bases at V and 4 bases at J, with 6 bases between. The CDR3 reads CSVDRAETQYF. In nucleotides, the CDR3 is TGCAGCGTTGACAGGGCAGAGACCCAGTACTTC.

The V call is TRBV5-1, the J call TRBJ2-1; the match to TRBD2 covers 7 bases. This CDR3 region has 15 residues. The V and J ends lost 0 bases and 7 bases, in that order; junction bases with no gene match: 7. Germline loops: CDR1 SGHRS, CDR2 YFSETQ. The CDR3 nucleotides are TGCGCCAGCAGCTTGGCACACCTACTAGCGAATGAGCAGTTCTTC. This translates into CASSLAHLLANEQFF. The complete variable domain, with remaining parts taken from reference TRBV5-1 and TRBJ2-1, reads KAGVTQTPRYLIKTRGQQVTLSCSPISGHRSVSWYQQTPGQGLQFLFEYFSETQRNKGNFPGRFSGRQFSNSRSEMNVSTLELGDSALYLCASSLAHLLANEQFFGPGTRLTVL.

The genes are TRBV6-5 and TRBJ2-3; tentatively, D is TRBD1 (6 bases). Germline CDR1 and CDR2: MNHEY and SVGAGI. V shed 0 bases and J shed 11 bases, with 18 bases lying between them. The CDR3 spans 15 residues. The CDR3 reads CASSYSLPPPDRQYF. The CDR3 DNA sequence: TGTGCCAGCAGTTACTCGTTACCCCCCCCGGACAGGCAGTATTTT.

V gene TRBV7-8 combines with J gene TRBJ2-3; 7 nucleotides align to TRBD2. This CDR3 is 15 amino acids long. The V segment lost 1 base and the J segment 0 bases; nucleotides outside the gene matches: 1. Germline CDR1 and CDR2: SGHVS and FQNEAQ. The CDR3 spells CASSLVGGSTDTQYF. The CDR3 nucleotides are TGTGCCAGCAGCTTAGTGGGGGGGAGCACAGATACGCAGTATTTT.

The chain employs TRBV7-2 and TRBJ2-1; tentatively, D is TRBD1 (6 bases). From germline, CDR1 is SGHTA and CDR2 FQGNSA. This CDR3 has 15 amino acids. The V end was cut by 3 bases, the J end by 10 bases, with 19 bases between. CDR3 coding DNA: TGTGCCAGCAGCTTCCTCCCCTCACAAAGGGGGGAGCAGTTCTTC. Its translation: CASSFLPSQRGEQFF.

The V gene is TRBV18, the J gene TRBJ1-2, with 12 positions matching TRBD1. This CDR3 spans 16 amino acids. V was pared by 3 bases and J by 4 bases, with 6 bases of the junction left unmatched. CDR1 and CDR2 (germline): KGHSH, LQKENI. The CDR3 DNA reads as TGTGCCAGCTCACCCGGGACAGGGGGCTCTGGCTATGGCTACACCTTC. Its protein is CASSPGTGGSGYGYTF.

The chain has TRBV6-4 and TRBJ2-5; TRBD2 aligns across 8 bases. CDR3 length equals 15 residues. CDR1 MRHNA and CDR2 SNTAGT come from the germline V gene. V lost 9 bases to trimming and J lost 1 base; unmatched junction nucleotides: 10. CDR3: CARAGLGAGQETQYF. CDR3 bases: TGTGCCAGGGCGGGACTAGGGGCGGGCCAAGAGACCCAGTACTTC.

The chain is built from TRBV9 and TRBJ2-1; TRBD1 matches at 9 bases. V lost 0 bases to trimming and J lost 9 bases; unmatched junction nucleotides: 7. Germline-derived CDR1 and CDR2 are SGDLS and YYNGEE. The CDR3 spans 15 residues. This CDR3 is CASSVGGQGQSEQFF. CDR3 DNA sequence: TGTGCCAGCAGCGTAGGGGGACAGGGACAGTCTGAGCAGTTCTTC.

This clone was recorded once. The rearrangement uses TRBV19 and TRBJ2-5; a possible D gene is TRBD2 (6 bases). The V end lost 10 bases, the J end lost 4 bases, and 7 bases lay between the germline ends. CDR3 length: 10 residues. The germline CDR1 and CDR2 sequences are LNHDA and SQIVND (reference sequence). The CDR3 coding sequence is TGTGCCACCGGGAGAGAGACCCAGTACTTC. It is translated as CATGRETQYF.

V and J are TRBV2 and TRBJ2-3, with D possibly matching TRBD2 (5 bases). The CDR3 runs 14 residues. Trimming left V 6 bases short and J 0 bases short, with 10 bases between. In germline, CDR1 is SNHLY, CDR2 FYNNEI. The CDR3 bases are TGTGCCAGCAGGGACTCCTCCAGCACAGATACGCAGTATTTT. This translates into CASRDSSSTDTQYF.